The 25 T cell receptor beta chains below come from one sample, sequenced in a study of blood T cell repertoires in COVID-19 (dated by TCRdb to 2019 to 2021). The library relied on the immunoSEQ multiplex PCR assay. The source is immuneACCESS, and TCRdb retained only in-frame sequences with V and J called. Part of the clones is not carried over; for the studies checked, unresolved V genes explain less than half of this, and the remainder is unexplained. This sample is represented by roughly 40,000 clones; 70% to 80% of them were singletons. Together, the top ten hold around 17% of the sample. Sequenced: peripheral blood. These receptors were taken from a man aged 70 or older with acute or convalescent COVID-19.

The chain combines TRBV10-3 with TRBJ1-5; the match to TRBD1 covers 9 bases. CDR1 is ENHRY and CDR2 is SYGVKD in the germline V gene. The V gene end was trimmed by 3 bases and the J gene end by 5 bases; junction bases not matched to a gene: 2. CDR3 length equals 14 residues. Here the CDR3 DNA reads TGTGCCATCAGTGACAGGACAGGGGATCAGCCCCAGCATTTT. Its translation: CAISDRTGDQPQHF.

This chain joins TRBV5-1 and TRBJ1-5; D gene uncertain. Trimming pared 5 bases from V and 9 bases from J, leaving 12 bases between. The CDR3 consists of 12 residues. CDR1 and CDR2 from the germline V gene are SGHRS and YFSETQ. The CDR3 loop reads CASRYPSGPQHF. CDR3 coding DNA: TGCGCCAGCAGATACCCGTCGGGGCCCCAGCATTTT.

J is TRBJ1-2 and V is TRBV15; D remains unclear. There are 16 residues in the CDR3. Trimming took 3 bases from V and 5 from J, leaving 19 bases between them. CDR1 LNHNV and CDR2 YYDKDF come from the germline V gene (reference sequence). In DNA, the CDR3 is TGTGCCACCAGCAGGGCCATAGGGAACGGGAGATATGGCTACACCTTC. Its protein is CATSRAIGNGRYGYTF. The full variable domain, rest sourced from reference TRBV15 and TRBJ1-2, is DAMVIQNPRYQVTQFGKPVTLSCSQTLNHNVMYWYQQKSSQAPKLLFHYYDKDFNNEADTPDNFQSRRPNTSFCFLDIRSPGLGDTAMYLCATSRAIGNGRYGYTFGSGTRLTVV.

The chain combines TRBV2 with TRBJ2-7; 10 positions match TRBD1. The V and J ends lost 3 bases and 2 bases, in that order; junction bases with no gene match: 1. The CDR3 is 14 amino acids. CDR1 is SNHLY, CDR2 FYNNEI, per germline. The CDR3 sequence: CASSEGTGAYEQYF. DNA for the CDR3: TGTGCCAGCAGTGAGGGGACAGGGGCCTACGAGCAGTACTTC.

This chain uses TRBV7-2 with TRBJ2-2; TRBD2 matches 11 bases. The CDR3 runs 16 residues. The germline gives CDR1 SGHTA, CDR2 FQGNSA. V lost 5 bases and J lost 2; bases outside the gene matches: 4. The CDR3 bases are TGTGCCAGCAGCGTCACTAGCGGGGGTAACACCGGGGAGCTGTTTTTT. Its protein product is CASSVTSGGNTGELFF.

The rearrangement uses TRBV28 and TRBJ1-1; D perhaps matches TRBD1 (6 bases). Trimming shortened V by 7 bases and J by 1 base, and 19 bases separated the two germline ends. Germline CDR1 reads MDHEN; CDR2 reads SYDVKM. This CDR3 contains 16 residues. CDR3 sequence reads: CASTSAGAGRNTEAFF. In DNA, the CDR3 is TGTGCCAGCACCTCGGCAGGGGCAGGGCGGAACACTGAAGCTTTCTTT.

This chain links TRBV27 with TRBJ2-7; D is unclear. CDR3 length: 15 residues. V was clipped by 4 bases and J by 3 bases, with 16 bases between them. Per the germline V gene, CDR1 is MNHEY and CDR2 is SMNVEV (reference sequence). The CDR3 nucleotides read TGTGCCAGCAGTTCCCCCTCAGGCCATAACTACGAGCAGTACTTC. It encodes CASSSPSGHNYEQYF.

The chain combines TRBV14 with TRBJ2-3; D unresolved. Per germline, CDR1 SGHDN and CDR2 FVKESK. Trimming left V 2 bases short and J 0 bases short, with 9 bases between. CDR3 length: 15 residues. The CDR3 loop reads CASSQFRASTDTQYF. For the CDR3, the DNA is TGTGCCAGCAGCCAATTCCGCGCTAGCACAGATACGCAGTATTTT.

The chain is built from TRBV6-2 or TRBV6-3 and TRBJ1-6; D not certain. Trimming pared 6 bases from V and 5 bases from J, leaving 11 bases between. The CDR3 has 14 residues. CDR1 and CDR2 from the germline V gene are MNHEY and SVGEGT. DNA of the CDR3: TGTGCCAGCAGCAAGACTCTTAATAATTCACCCCTCCACTTT. It specifies CASSKTLNNSPLHF.

The chain uses TRBV24-1 and TRBJ2-7; D ambiguous. V gave up 3 bases and J gave up 3 bases, with 11 bases separating them. The germline CDR1 and CDR2 sequences are KGHDR and SFDVKD. This CDR3 is 14 amino acids long. In DNA form, the CDR3 reads TGTGCCACCAGTGATCCCGTTAGTATCTACGAGCAGTACTTC. Its protein is CATSDPVSIYEQYF.

The table lists this clone with a count of one. The chain links TRBV12-5 to TRBJ1-3, with TRBD1 matching 11 bases. V lost 6 bases and J lost 4; bases outside the gene matches: 8. The CDR3 runs 16 residues. Germline CDR1 LGHNT, CDR2 FRNRAP. The CDR3 region has the DNA TGTGCTAGTGGCCCGGACAGGGGGCTTTCAGGAAACACCATATATTTT. This codes for CASGPDRGLSGNTIYF.

CDR3 amino acids: CASSSPGGGTLSGANVLTF. The CDR3 coding sequence is TGTGCCAGCAGCTCCCCGGGCGGGGGGACCCTCTCTGGGGCCAACGTCCTGACTTTC. The V and J genes are TRBV11-2 and TRBJ2-6, with 8 bases aligning to TRBD2. From germline, CDR1 is SGHAT and CDR2 FQNNGV. The J segment lost 0 bases and the V segment lost 4 bases, leaving 11 bases of the junction unmatched. CDR3 length: 19 amino acids.

The J gene is TRBJ1-6, the V gene TRBV6-2 or TRBV6-3; a weak D match, TRBD1 (5 bases). The V end lost 0 bases, the J end lost 9 bases, and 9 bases lay between the germline ends. The CDR3 has 14 residues. CDR1 and CDR2 (germline): MNHEY, SVGEGT. CDR3 residues: CASSYSTGTSPLHF. CDR3 coding DNA: TGTGCCAGCAGTTACTCAACAGGAACTTCACCCCTCCACTTT.

The rearrangement joins TRBV2 to TRBJ2-7, with D possibly matching TRBD2 (5 bases). CDR3 length: 12 residues. Germline V lookup: CDR1 SNHLY, CDR2 FYNNEI. The ends were cut back, 7 bases at V and 7 bases at J, with 14 bases in the middle. The CDR3 sequence is CASIGRVGEQYF. The CDR3 DNA reads as TGTGCCAGCATTGGGCGGGTGGGAGAGCAGTACTTC.

The rearrangement joins TRBV3-1 (or the pseudogene TRBV3-2) to TRBJ2-1; TRBD1 might be the D (5 bases). This CDR3 contains 14 residues. V dropped 1 base and J dropped 4 bases, with 8 bases sitting between them. Germline values: CDR1 LGHDT, CDR2 YNNKEL (reference sequence). As DNA, the CDR3 is TGTGCCAGCAGCCAAGCCAGGGAATACAATGAGCAGTTCTTC. Protein: CASSQAREYNEQFF.

The rearrangement links TRBV30 to TRBJ1-5, with 7 bases fitting TRBD1. Germline V gives CDR1 GTSNPN, CDR2 SVGIG (reference sequence). This CDR3 spans 15 amino acids. V trimming: 2 bases; J trimming: 0 bases; junction bases outside the gene matches: 4. The CDR3: CAWSKTGNSNQPQHF. CDR3 DNA sequence: TGTGCCTGGAGTAAGACAGGGAATAGCAATCAGCCCCAGCATTTT.

The rearrangement uses TRBV6-4 and TRBJ2-3, with 13 nucleotides matching TRBD2. The CDR3 runs to 15 residues. The J segment lost 5 bases and the V segment lost 6 bases, leaving 5 bases of the junction unmatched. Per the germline V gene, CDR1 is MRHNA and CDR2 is SNTAGT. The CDR3 here is CASSAGLAGVDTQYF. CDR3 coding DNA: TGTGCCAGCAGCGCCGGACTAGCGGGGGTAGATACGCAGTATTTT.

The V call is TRBV19, the J call TRBJ1-5, with 8 bases that match TRBD1. Germline CDR1 and CDR2: LNHDA and SQIVND (reference sequence). With 8 bases clipped from V and 0 bases from J, the junction kept 6 bases outside the gene matches. The CDR3 length is 15 residues. CDR3 in DNA: TGTGCCAGTGGTCAGGGGGCGGGTAGCAATCAGCCCCAGCATTTT. Encoded protein: CASGQGAGSNQPQHF.

V is TRBV18 and J is TRBJ2-7; no reliable D call. CDR1 and CDR2 (germline): KGHSH, LQKENI. The length of the CDR3 is 12 residues. The V end was cut by 2 bases, the J end by 3 bases, with 5 bases between. DNA for the CDR3: TGTGCCAGCTCACCAGAGGTCTACGAGCAGTACTTC. It is translated as CASSPEVYEQYF. Complete variable domain (other parts from reference TRBV18 and TRBJ2-7): NAGVMQNPRHLVRRRGQEARLRCSPMKGHSHVYWYRQLPEEGLKFMVYLQKENIIDESGMPKERFSAEFPKEGPSILRIQQVVRGDSAAYFCASSPEVYEQYFGPGTRLTVT.

V gene TRBV28 combines with J gene TRBJ2-5; the match to TRBD1 covers 7 bases. Germline assignment: CDR1 MDHEN and CDR2 SYDVKM. V lost 6 bases, J lost 5 bases, and 9 bases stayed unmatched. The CDR3 is 14 residues long. CDR3 nucleotide sequence: TGTGCCAGCAGCCGCAAAACAGGGGTCGAGACCCAGTACTTC. This codes for CASSRKTGVETQYF.

The rearrangement uses TRBV11-2 and TRBJ2-7; possible D gene TRBD1, 6 bases. Germline values: CDR1 SGHAT, CDR2 FQNNGV. This CDR3 has 14 amino acids. V dropped 1 base and J dropped 5 bases, with 12 bases sitting between them. The DNA for the CDR3 is TGTGCCAGCAGCTTAGCAGGGGTCCCCCACGAGCAGTACTTC. Its protein product is CASSLAGVPHEQYF.

The V and J genes are TRBV10-3 and TRBJ2-6, with 7 bases matching TRBD1. Trimming cost V 11 bases and J 0 bases; bases outside gene matches: 7. CDR1 and CDR2 (germline): ENHRY, SYGVKD. This CDR3 comprises 15 residues. CDR3 bases: TGTGCCGTCCGGGACAGCTACTCTGGGGCCAACGTCCTGACTTTC. Protein sequence: CAVRDSYSGANVLTF.

The chain joins TRBV6-5 to TRBJ2-1, with 9 positions matching TRBD2. J was trimmed by 9 bases and V by 2 bases; bases with no gene match: 5. The germline CDR1 and CDR2 sequences are MNHEY and SVGAGI. CDR3 length equals 14 residues. The CDR3 sequence is CASSYLGLAVEQFF. CDR3 nucleotides: TGTGCCAGCAGTTACCTGGGACTAGCCGTTGAGCAGTTCTTC.

The CDR3, as DNA: TGTGCCACCAGTGATGGACATAACTATGGCTACACCTTC. Translation: CATSDGHNYGYTF. This chain connects TRBV24-1 to TRBJ1-2; possible D gene TRBD1, 5 bases. Trimming stripped 3 bases from V and 1 base from J, with 5 bases between. In germline, CDR1 is KGHDR, CDR2 SFDVKD. The length of the CDR3 is 13 residues.

The genes are TRBV2 and TRBJ2-2; D is perhaps TRBD1 (6 bases). Germline loops: CDR1 SNHLY, CDR2 FYNNEI. The CDR3 loop spans 14 amino acids. With 9 bases removed from V and 0 bases from J, the gap between germline ends came to 11 bases. The CDR3 bases are TGTGCCAGTCGAACAGGGCCGAACACCGGGGAGCTGTTTTTT. This translates into CASRTGPNTGELFF.